A single sample gave rise to the 24 T cell receptor beta chains below, sequenced in a study of blood T cell repertoires in COVID-19. The protocol was immunoSEQ multiplex PCR, while the TCRdb copy is restricted to in-frame clones and leaves out a portion. In the table there are more than 250,000 clones, approximately 88% of which are singletons. The sequencing sample was made of PBMCs or T cells enriched from blood (not recorded which). The receptor source for this set is a woman in her 40s who had recovered from COVID-19.

The J gene is TRBJ2-5, the V gene TRBV11-3; perhaps TRBD1 as D (6 bases). The CDR3 spans 13 residues. Germline V lookup: CDR1 SGHNT, CDR2 YENEEA. Trimming stripped 2 bases from V and 4 bases from J, with 8 bases between. This chain's CDR3 is CASSLTGLETQYF. As DNA, the CDR3 is TGTGCCAGCAGCTTAACAGGGTTAGAGACCCAGTACTTC.

To note about this clone: Other nucleotide sequences from this sample produce the same CDR3. J is TRBJ2-1 and V is TRBV19, with D maybe TRBD1 (6 bases). The CDR3 covers 15 residues. V was pared by 3 bases and J by 0 bases, with 9 bases between. Germline V gene lookup returns CDR1 LNHDA and CDR2 SQIVND (reference sequence). The CDR3 loop is CASSIRGSSYNEQFF. The CDR3 DNA reads TGTGCCAGTAGTATTAGGGGGAGCTCCTACAATGAGCAGTTCTTC.

This clone was counted once. The J gene is TRBJ2-3, the V gene TRBV15, with 11 nucleotides matching TRBD1. Germline V gives CDR1 LNHNV, CDR2 YYDKDF (reference sequence). This CDR3 spans 16 amino acids. Trimming removed 4 bases from V and 3 bases from J; junction bases left unmatched: 6. CDR3 sequence (DNA): TGTGCCACCAGCAACCCGGGACAGGGGGAGACAGATACGCAGTATTTT. It is translated as CATSNPGQGETDTQYF.

The genes are TRBV19 and TRBJ2-3; 14 positions match TRBD2. CDR1 is LNHDA, CDR2 SQIVND, per germline (reference sequence). The J segment lost 9 bases and the V segment lost 3 bases, leaving 5 bases of the junction unmatched. This CDR3 contains 15 residues. CDR3 coding DNA: TGTGCCAGTAGTATCGGGACTAGCGGGAGTGGAACGCAGTATTTT. This encodes CASSIGTSGSGTQYF.

V and J are TRBV6-2 or TRBV6-3 and TRBJ2-7, with 10 bases lining up with TRBD1. Germline assignment: CDR1 MNHEY and CDR2 SVGEGT. J lost 5 bases, V lost 5 bases, and 6 bases had no gene match. This CDR3 spans 14 amino acids. CDR3 region: CASSNPTGGDEQYF. The CDR3 DNA reads TGTGCCAGCAGTAATCCGACAGGGGGCGACGAGCAGTACTTC.

This chain uses TRBV5-1 with TRBJ2-1, with TRBD2 matching 13 bases. Per germline, CDR1 SGHRS and CDR2 YFSETQ. CDR3 length equals 15 residues. Unmatched junction bases numbered 4, after V lost 2 bases and J lost 8 bases. The CDR3 loop reads CASSFRLAGGYEQFF. The CDR3 region has the DNA TGCGCCAGCAGCTTTCGACTAGCGGGAGGTTATGAGCAGTTCTTC.

The genes are TRBV6-4 and TRBJ2-7, with 12 nucleotides matching TRBD2. This CDR3 has 17 residues. CDR1 and CDR2 (germline): MRHNA, SNTAGT. The trim removed 7 bases at V and 5 bases at J, leaving 15 bases unmatched. The CDR3 is CASKRPTSGSINDEQYF. The CDR3, as DNA: TGTGCCAGCAAGAGACCGACTAGCGGGAGTATTAACGACGAGCAGTACTTC.

This clone was observed a single time. The chain combines TRBV6-5 with TRBJ2-7; the D is unclear. Trimming took off 7 bases at V and 4 bases at J, with 5 bases between the two ends. In germline, CDR1 is MNHEY, CDR2 SVGAGI. The CDR3 has 10 amino acids. The CDR3 spells CASKEYEQYF. The CDR3, as DNA: TGTGCCAGCAAAGAGTACGAGCAGTACTTC.

The rearrangement joins TRBV28 to TRBJ1-2; D is perhaps TRBD1 (6 bases). Germline lookup yields CDR1 MDHEN and CDR2 SYDVKM. Trimming cost V 7 bases and J 4 bases, with 13 bases left between them. This CDR3 region has 13 residues. The CDR3 DNA reads as TGTGCCAGCAAGAGTGGACAGTCCTATGGCTACACCTTC. Its translation is CASKSGQSYGYTF.

V and J are TRBV19 and TRBJ2-2; a possible D gene is TRBD2 (6 bases). Trimming took off 1 base at V and 1 base at J, with 10 bases between the two ends. Germline CDR1 is LNHDA and CDR2 is SQIVND (reference sequence). This CDR3 region has 16 residues. Here the CDR3 reads CASSIGRELNTGELFF. The CDR3 DNA sequence: TGTGCCAGTAGTATAGGGCGGGAATTGAACACCGGGGAGCTGTTTTTT.

The CDR3, as DNA: TGTGCCAGCAGTTCCCAGGGGGAAGAGACCCAGTACTTC. It encodes CASSSQGEETQYF. The V gene is TRBV28, the J gene TRBJ2-5, with 7 nucleotides matching TRBD1. V shed 4 bases and J 3 bases; nucleotides not matched to a gene: 2. This CDR3 is built from 13 residues. Germline CDR1 MDHEN, CDR2 SYDVKM.

J is TRBJ2-3 and V is TRBV27, with D possibly being TRBD2 (5 bases). The length of the CDR3 is 15 residues. Per germline, CDR1 MNHEY and CDR2 SMNVEV (reference sequence). Trimming removed 5 bases from V and 5 bases from J, with 17 bases in between. CDR3 region: CASSHPPGGLDTQYF. CDR3 coding DNA: TGTGCCAGCAGTCATCCTCCCGGCGGGTTAGATACGCAGTATTTT.

The chain is built from TRBV24-1 and TRBJ2-5; no clear D. Germline V gene sequence: CDR1 KGHDR, CDR2 SFDVKD. V was trimmed by 4 bases and J by 4 bases, leaving 12 bases between them. The CDR3 runs to 14 residues. The CDR3 DNA reads as TGTGCCACCAGTGACTCCCTGACAAGAGAGACCCAGTACTTC. This gives the protein CATSDSLTRETQYF.

This clone was detected only a few times. The CDR3 DNA sequence: TGCGCCAGCAGCCACCTTGGGGGGACAGTACAGGGGAGATTAGCGTTAACCTTC. This translates into CASSHLGGTVQGRLALTF. The genes are TRBV4-3 and TRBJ1-2; 7 positions agree with TRBD1. Germline V gene lookup returns CDR1 LGHNA and CDR2 YSLEER. This CDR3 comprises 18 residues. V gave up 3 bases and J gave up 14 bases; unmatched junction bases: 27.

The gene calls are TRBV30 and TRBJ2-1; D is unresolved. Germline V gene lookup returns CDR1 GTSNPN and CDR2 SVGIG (reference sequence). The CDR3 spans 14 residues. Between the trimmed V and J ends, which lost 0 bases and 0 bases, there was a span of 6 bases. Here the CDR3 DNA reads TGTGCCTGGAGTGTGGGCCGCTCCTACAATGAGCAGTTCTTC. Protein product: CAWSVGRSYNEQFF. The whole variable domain, remainder taken from reference TRBV30 and TRBJ2-1, is SQTIHQWPATLVQPVGSPLSLECTVEGTSNPNLYWYRQAAGRGLQLLFYSVGIGQISSEVPQNLSASRPQDRQFILSSKKLLLSDSGFYLCAWSVGRSYNEQFFGPGTRLTVL.

The chain has TRBV27 and TRBJ2-7; maybe TRBD1 (6 bases). This CDR3 region has 16 residues. Per germline, CDR1 MNHEY and CDR2 SMNVEV (reference sequence). V shed 6 bases and J shed 7 bases, with 25 bases lying between them. CDR3 region: CASSLRDTPFSGEQYF. CDR3 in DNA: TGTGCCAGCAGCCTACGGGACACACCTTTCTCGGGGGAGCAGTACTTC.

J is TRBJ1-6 and V is TRBV30; weak D call: TRBD1 (5 bases). The ends were cut back, 0 bases at V and 7 bases at J, with 16 bases in the middle. From germline, CDR1 is GTSNPN and CDR2 SVGIG (reference sequence). This CDR3 comprises 16 residues. DNA of the CDR3: TGTGCCTGGAGTGTACTCGCGACAGTGGGCAATTCACCCCTCCACTTT. This translates into CAWSVLATVGNSPLHF.

The chain carries TRBV11-3 and TRBJ2-2; D is unresolved. Germline V lookup: CDR1 SGHNT, CDR2 YENEEA. This CDR3 spans 13 amino acids. V was cut by 2 bases and J by 1 base, with 2 bases left in between. DNA of the CDR3: TGTGCCAGCAGCTTACTGAACACCGGGGAGCTGTTTTTT. This translates into CASSLLNTGELFF.

This clone was detected a few times. The genes are TRBV18 and TRBJ2-7; 9 bases are a match to TRBD2. V shed 5 bases and J 4 bases; nucleotides not matched to a gene: 6. Germline CDR1 is KGHSH and CDR2 is LQKENI. This CDR3 spans 14 amino acids. The CDR3 protein is CASSSSTSGYEQYF. The CDR3 coding sequence is TGTGCCAGCTCATCGTCGACTAGCGGTTACGAGCAGTACTTC. Filled out from reference TRBV18 and TRBJ2-7, the complete variable domain reads NAGVMQNPRHLVRRRGQEARLRCSPMKGHSHVYWYRQLPEEGLKFMVYLQKENIIDESGMPKERFSAEFPKEGPSILRIQQVVRGDSAAYFCASSSSTSGYEQYFGPGTRLTVT.

The chain is built from TRBV7-8 and TRBJ2-5; 9 positions agree with TRBD2. This CDR3 has 15 residues. V was clipped by 5 bases and J by 7 bases; unmatched bases: 11. Germline CDR1 and CDR2: SGHVS and FQNEAQ. The CDR3 region has the DNA TGTGCCAGCAGCCAAATAGCGGGAGCCGCGGGGACCCAGTACTTC. This gives the protein CASSQIAGAAGTQYF.

This sequence joins TRBV15 and TRBJ2-1; 13 bases agree with TRBD2. The CDR3 has 16 residues. Losses at the gene ends were 5 bases for V and 4 bases for J; bases not matched to a gene: 5. Germline CDR1 LNHNV, CDR2 YYDKDF (reference sequence). CDR3 nucleotides: TGTGCCACCAGCGGTGGGGGACTAGCGGGGTACAATGAGCAGTTCTTC. Encoded protein: CATSGGGLAGYNEQFF. Filled out from reference TRBV15 and TRBJ2-1, the complete variable domain reads DAMVIQNPRYQVTQFGKPVTLSCSQTLNHNVMYWYQQKSSQAPKLLFHYYDKDFNNEADTPDNFQSRRPNTSFCFLDIRSPGLGDTAMYLCATSGGGLAGYNEQFFGPGTRLTVL.

In its sample, this clone was seen a few times. The chain's CDR3 is CASRADTDTQYF. In DNA, the CDR3 is TGTGCCAGCAGGGCAGACACAGATACGCAGTATTTT. This sequence joins TRBV5-4 and TRBJ2-3; no clear D. Germline CDR1 is SGHNT and CDR2 is YYREEE (reference sequence). There are 12 residues in the CDR3. Trimming left V 5 bases short and J 2 bases short, with 6 bases between.

The chain combines TRBV5-8 with TRBJ2-7; TRBD1 matches 9 bases. V was pared by 6 bases and J by 4 bases, with 8 bases of the junction left unmatched. From germline, CDR1 is SGHTS and CDR2 YDEGEE. The length of the CDR3 is 14 residues. The CDR3 DNA reads TGTGCCAGCACCAAACAGGGGGCGCGTTACGAGCAGTACTTC. Translating it yields CASTKQGARYEQYF.

The CDR3 loop is CASSQESTVDEQFF. CDR3 in DNA: TGTGCCAGCAGCCAAGAGAGCACTGTAGATGAGCAGTTCTTC. The chain carries TRBV3-1 (or the pseudogene TRBV3-2) and TRBJ2-1; D is unclear. Trimming removed 0 bases from V and 8 bases from J, with 11 bases in between. CDR1 is LGHDT, CDR2 YNNKEL, per germline (reference sequence). The CDR3 has 14 amino acids.